These 6 T cell receptor beta chains were all obtained from the same sample, sequenced in a study of T cell responses to AZD1222 COVID-19 vaccine. Produced via immunoSEQ multiplex PCR; TCRdb's table is partial and in-frame only. The top ten clones hold less than 5.5% of a sample with approximately 120,000 clones, more than 80% of them seen once. Sequenced here: peripheral blood, sampled 28 days after the second AZD1222 dose. Receptor source: an adult who received the AZD1222 COVID-19 vaccine.

The gene calls are TRBV28 and TRBJ2-7; 8 bases agree with TRBD1. The junction had 10 bases not matched to a gene; V was cut back by 4 bases and J by 5 bases. The CDR3 sequence is 15 residues long. Per the germline V gene, CDR1 is MDHEN and CDR2 is SYDVKM. CDR3 sequence: CASSSPMSGGNEQYF. Here the CDR3 DNA reads TGTGCCAGCAGTTCCCCCATGTCAGGGGGCAACGAGCAGTACTTC.

This sequence joins TRBV10-1 and TRBJ1-1, with D uncertain. Germline CDR1 is WNHNN and CDR2 is SYGVQD (reference sequence). The CDR3 has 14 amino acids. V dropped 5 bases and J dropped 2 bases, with 12 bases sitting between them. The CDR3 here is CASSPPDPNTEAFF. CDR3 nucleotides: TGCGCCAGCAGTCCCCCGGACCCAAACACTGAAGCTTTCTTT.

This rearrangement joins TRBV5-1 to TRBJ1-1; D is unclear. The CDR3 contains 15 residues. Germline CDR1 and CDR2: SGHRS and YFSETQ. V gave up 4 bases and J gave up 1 base, with 14 bases separating them. CDR3 sequence reads: CASSDERVRNTEAFF. CDR3 DNA: TGCGCCAGCAGCGACGAAAGGGTTAGGAACACTGAAGCTTTCTTT.

The chain couples TRBV30 to TRBJ1-5; D remains unclear. Germline CDR1 and CDR2: GTSNPN and SVGIG (reference sequence). The CDR3 length is 13 residues. V was pared by 0 bases and J by 5 bases, with 8 bases between. CDR3 amino acids: CAWSVQKDQPQHF. The CDR3 nucleotides read TGTGCCTGGAGTGTACAGAAAGATCAGCCCCAGCATTTT.

This CDR3 reads CASSLGGNSGNTIYF. CDR3 nucleotide sequence: TGCGCCAGCAGCTTGGGCGGAAACTCTGGAAACACCATATATTTT. V and J are TRBV5-1 and TRBJ1-3; D is unresolved. Looked up from germline, CDR1 is SGHRS and CDR2 is YFSETQ. Trimming pared 0 bases from V and 0 bases from J, leaving 7 bases between. This CDR3 is 15 amino acids long.

This chain uses TRBV9 with TRBJ2-5; 7 bases match TRBD1. J was trimmed by 9 bases and V by 0 bases; bases with no gene match: 8. CDR1 SGDLS and CDR2 YYNGEE come from the germline V gene. This CDR3 is built from 14 residues. The CDR3 is CASSVVGGVGSQYF. The DNA for the CDR3 is TGTGCCAGCAGCGTAGTAGGGGGCGTTGGGTCCCAGTACTTC.